This T cell receptor beta chain was sequenced for a study of cytomegalovirus exposure and HLA in healthy donors. Study results and limitations: Serostatus for CMV was the only available immune exposure information. Among TCR beta chains, those listed as cytomegalovirus-associated numbered more than 150.

Researchers ran the PCR with 60 Vbeta and 13 Jbeta primers. TCRdb's copy holds only in-frame clones and misses some; the assay was immunoSEQ multiplex PCR. The sample includes about 150,000 clones, roughly four fifths of them seen just once. For this clone: Antigen unknown.

CDR3 size: 13 residues. Trimming left V 0 bases short and J 4 bases short, with 6 bases between. Germline values: CDR1 MRHNA, CDR2 SNTAGT. Each of the donors was a healthy bone marrow donor. The receptor comes from a man aged 30 to 45 in good health and CMV-seronegative. The sequenced sample consisted of PBMCs. The J gene is TRBJ2-5, the V gene TRBV6-4; D ambiguous. DNA for the CDR3: TGTGCCAGCAGTGACTCGAACGGAGAGACCCAGTACTTC. Protein product: CASSDSNGETQYF.